This record covers a single T cell receptor beta chain. The antigen is undetermined. cDNA reverse transcribed from extracted RNA served as the sequencing template. Only in-frame clones appear in the TCRdb table, and some are missing; sequencing was by immunoSEQ multiplex PCR. In the table there are about 300,000 clones, about 62% of which are singletons. Sample treatment: oral pan-JAK inhibitor, 5-10 mg twice daily. Alopecia areata patients provided lesional scalp punch biopsies and peripheral blood. Germline V lookup: CDR1 SQVTM, CDR2 ANQGSEA. Deletions cut 5 bases from V and 0 bases from J, with 13 bases between. This CDR3 is built from 14 residues. The entry originates in a study of CD8+ T cells in alopecia areata. Findings and caveats of the study: Scalp sequencing captures resident alphabeta T cells of normal skin too. Normal scalp had lower clonality than lesional scalp, with alopecia totalis/universalis lesions showing this most strongly. Among the top 100, expanded CD8+ clones, as well as scalp clonality, were significantly decreased by tofacitinib.

The chain carries TRBV29-1 and TRBJ1-1; possible D gene TRBD1, 6 bases. The source was CD4+ T cells sorted from blood, collected at week 24, from a patient treated with tofacitinib. The sequence came from a human donor with alopecia areata. CDR3 sequence (DNA): TGCAGCGTTATAAACAGGGCGTTGAACACTGAAGCTTTCTTT. Residues: CSVINRALNTEAFF.